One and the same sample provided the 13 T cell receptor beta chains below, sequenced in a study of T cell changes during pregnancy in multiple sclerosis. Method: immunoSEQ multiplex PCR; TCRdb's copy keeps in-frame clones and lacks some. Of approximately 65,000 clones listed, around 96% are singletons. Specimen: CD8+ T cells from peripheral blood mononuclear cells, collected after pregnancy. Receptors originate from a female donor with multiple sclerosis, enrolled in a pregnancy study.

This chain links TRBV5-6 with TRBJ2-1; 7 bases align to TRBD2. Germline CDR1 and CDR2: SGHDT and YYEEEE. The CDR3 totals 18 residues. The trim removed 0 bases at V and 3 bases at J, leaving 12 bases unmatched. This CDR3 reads CASSLDDIKAGYYNEQFF. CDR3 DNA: TGTGCCAGCAGCTTGGACGATATAAAAGCGGGGTACTACAATGAGCAGTTCTTC.

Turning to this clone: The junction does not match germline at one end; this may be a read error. The CDR3 sequence: CASSPGLGYGQYF. CDR3 DNA: TGCGCCAGCAGCCCCGGACTAGGCTACGGGCAGTACTTC. The rearrangement uses TRBV4-3 and TRBJ2-7; 7 nucleotides match TRBD2. Germline-derived CDR1 and CDR2 are LGHNA and YSLEER. The CDR3 is 13 amino acids.

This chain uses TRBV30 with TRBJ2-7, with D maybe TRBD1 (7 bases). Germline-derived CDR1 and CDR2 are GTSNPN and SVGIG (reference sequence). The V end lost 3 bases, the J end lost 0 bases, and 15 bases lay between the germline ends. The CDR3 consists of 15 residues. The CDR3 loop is CAWRRDSFSSYEQYF. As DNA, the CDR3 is TGTGCCTGGAGGCGGGACAGTTTTTCCTCCTACGAGCAGTACTTC.

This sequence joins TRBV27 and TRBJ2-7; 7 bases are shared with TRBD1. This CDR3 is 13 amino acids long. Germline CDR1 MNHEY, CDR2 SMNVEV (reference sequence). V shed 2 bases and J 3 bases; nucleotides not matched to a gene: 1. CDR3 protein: CASSLNRGYEQYF. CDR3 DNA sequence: TGTGCCAGCAGTTTAAACAGGGGCTACGAGCAGTACTTC.

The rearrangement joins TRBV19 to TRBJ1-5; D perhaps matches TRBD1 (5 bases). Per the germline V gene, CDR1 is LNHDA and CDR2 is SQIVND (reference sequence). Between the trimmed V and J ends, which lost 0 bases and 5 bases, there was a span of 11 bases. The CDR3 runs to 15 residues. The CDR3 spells CASSIDRQTDQPQHF. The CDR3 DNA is TGTGCCAGTAGTATAGACCGACAGACCGATCAGCCCCAGCATTTT.

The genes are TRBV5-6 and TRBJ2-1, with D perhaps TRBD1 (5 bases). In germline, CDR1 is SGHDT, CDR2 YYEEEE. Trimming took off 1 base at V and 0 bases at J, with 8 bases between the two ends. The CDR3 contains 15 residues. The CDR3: CASSLWGGSYNEQFF. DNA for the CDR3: TGTGCCAGCAGCTTGTGGGGCGGCTCCTACAATGAGCAGTTCTTC.

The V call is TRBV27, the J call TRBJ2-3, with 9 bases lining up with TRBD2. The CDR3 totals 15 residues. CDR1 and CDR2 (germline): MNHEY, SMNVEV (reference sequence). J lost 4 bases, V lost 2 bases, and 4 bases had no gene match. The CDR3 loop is CASSLIAGAADTQYF. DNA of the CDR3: TGTGCCAGCAGTTTAATAGCGGGAGCTGCAGATACGCAGTATTTT.

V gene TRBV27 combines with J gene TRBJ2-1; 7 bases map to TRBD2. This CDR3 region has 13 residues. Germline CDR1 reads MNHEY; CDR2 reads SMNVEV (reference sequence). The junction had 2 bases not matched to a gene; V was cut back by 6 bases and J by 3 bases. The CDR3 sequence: CASSTSDYNEQFF. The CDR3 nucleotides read TGTGCCAGCAGCACTAGCGACTACAATGAGCAGTTCTTC.

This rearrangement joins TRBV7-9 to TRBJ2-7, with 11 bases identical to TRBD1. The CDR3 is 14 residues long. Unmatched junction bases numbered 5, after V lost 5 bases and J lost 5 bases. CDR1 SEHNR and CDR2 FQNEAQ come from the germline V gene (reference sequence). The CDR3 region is CASSPGQGENEQYF. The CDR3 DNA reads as TGTGCCAGCAGCCCGGGACAGGGGGAGAACGAGCAGTACTTC.

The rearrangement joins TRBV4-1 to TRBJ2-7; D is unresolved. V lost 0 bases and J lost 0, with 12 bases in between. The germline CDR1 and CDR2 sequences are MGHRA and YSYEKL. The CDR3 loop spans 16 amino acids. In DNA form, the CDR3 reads TGCGCCAGCAGCCAAGAGGTGCCCAAGCTCTCCTACGAGCAGTACTTC. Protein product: CASSQEVPKLSYEQYF.

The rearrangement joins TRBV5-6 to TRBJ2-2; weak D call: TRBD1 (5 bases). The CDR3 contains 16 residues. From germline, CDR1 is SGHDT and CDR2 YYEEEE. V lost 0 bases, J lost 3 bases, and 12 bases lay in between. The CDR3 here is CASSLARTSYTGELFF. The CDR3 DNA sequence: TGTGCCAGCAGCTTGGCCCGGACATCATACACCGGGGAGCTGTTTTTT.

Here the CDR3 reads CSCWGLRDRETDTQYF. DNA of the CDR3: TGCAGCTGTTGGGGCCTGAGGGACAGGGAAACAGATACGCAGTATTTT. The V gene is TRBV29-1, the J gene TRBJ2-3; 9 nucleotides line up with TRBD1. V gave up 8 bases and J gave up 3 bases; unmatched junction bases: 15. The CDR3 consists of 16 residues. Germline-derived CDR1 and CDR2 are SQVTM and ANQGSEA.

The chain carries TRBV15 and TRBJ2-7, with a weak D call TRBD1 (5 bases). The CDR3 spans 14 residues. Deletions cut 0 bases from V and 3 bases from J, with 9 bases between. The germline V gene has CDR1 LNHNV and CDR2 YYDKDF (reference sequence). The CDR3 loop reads CATSRDRALYEQYF. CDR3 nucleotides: TGTGCCACCAGCAGAGACAGGGCTCTCTACGAGCAGTACTTC.